The present TCR beta chain was sequenced within a study of cytomegalovirus exposure and HLA in healthy donors. About the research overall: In a later analysis, it was reported that the roughly 120 validation repertoires had been produced on the same platform as the roughly 700 repertoires belonging to the first cohort. Study results and caveats: Among the CMV-associated chains, three were confirmed in vitro as specific for CMV antigens. TCR sequences were mostly rare, though some public TCRs occurred in many donors. Researchers catalogued over 150 TCR beta chains as cytomegalovirus-associated.

The protocol was immunoSEQ multiplex PCR, while the TCRdb copy is restricted to in-frame clones and leaves out a portion. Found here are 100,000 to 130,000 clones, approximately 96% of them singletons; the top ten hold roughly 0.66%. V was clipped by 4 bases and J by 4 bases; unmatched bases: 7. There are 15 residues in the CDR3. The germline V gene has CDR1 MNHEY and CDR2 SMNVEV (reference sequence). Worth noting for this clone: The target antigen is unknown.

Sequencing was done on a sample of PBMCs. This TCR was recovered from a woman in her late teens or twenties in good health and CMV-seronegative. This sequence joins TRBV27 and TRBJ1-2; TRBD1 matches at 9 bases. The CDR3 DNA follows: TGTGCCAGCAGTTCACCGGGACAGGGTGGCTATGGCTACACCTTC. Translating it yields CASSSPGQGGYGYTF.